One sample yielded the 7 T cell receptor beta chains listed below, sequenced in a study of cytomegalovirus exposure and HLA in healthy donors (dated by TCRdb to between 2016 and 2019). Receptor amplification or capture employed the immunoSEQ multiplex PCR assay. For the multiplex PCR, a mixture combining 60 forward primers for TCR Vbeta segments and 13 reverse primers for TCR Jbeta segments was used. TCRdb's version of the immuneACCESS table is confined to in-frame rearrangements and falls short of the full clone set. An unresolved V gene accounts for under half of the shortfall where checked; the remainder is of unknown origin. Within this sample are about 150,000 clones, with approximately 80% of them counted one time only. Over 5% of the sample is in the top ten clones. The sample consisted of PBMCs. These receptors originate from a woman aged 40 to 50 in good health and CMV-seropositive.

The chain has TRBV10-1 and TRBJ2-2; 7 bases line up with TRBD1. The J segment lost 6 bases and the V segment lost 5 bases, leaving 6 bases of the junction unmatched. The germline gives CDR1 WNHNN, CDR2 SYGVQD (reference sequence). The CDR3 extends over 14 amino acids. The CDR3 is CASSTRQGSGELFF. The CDR3 DNA reads as TGCGCCAGCAGTACTCGACAGGGTTCCGGGGAGCTGTTTTTT.

The rearrangement links TRBV7-3 to TRBJ2-3; TRBD2 matches at 13 bases. Trimming removed 5 bases from V and 3 bases from J; junction bases left unmatched: 8. The CDR3 extends over 17 amino acids. Germline CDR1 is SGHTA and CDR2 is FQGTGA. The CDR3 nucleotides read TGTGCCAGCAGCCTCCGGACTAGCGGGAGAAGAACAGATACGCAGTATTTT. It codes for CASSLRTSGRRTDTQYF.

The chain is built from TRBV7-9 and TRBJ2-1, with a possible D match to TRBD1 (6 bases). Trimming shortened V by 1 base and J by 5 bases, and 6 bases separated the two germline ends. Germline loops: CDR1 SEHNR, CDR2 FQNEAQ (reference sequence). CDR3 length: 13 amino acids. The CDR3 nucleotides read TGTGCCAGCAGCTTAGAGGGGGACAATGAGCAGTTCTTC. The encoded protein is CASSLEGDNEQFF.

The chain recombines TRBV5-8 with TRBJ2-1, with 9 positions matching TRBD2. Germline V gene sequence: CDR1 SGHTS, CDR2 YDEGEE. The CDR3 runs to 15 residues. Trimming took 3 bases from V and 8 from J; bases not matched to a gene: 9. CDR3 sequence (DNA): TGTGCCAGCAGCTCAGGGACTAGCCAGGTCGATGAGCAGTTCTTC. This gives the protein CASSSGTSQVDEQFF.

The genes are TRBV19 and TRBJ2-3, with a possible D match to TRBD2 (6 bases). Trimming left V 0 bases short and J 2 bases short, with 21 bases between. The CDR3 is 19 residues long. Germline V lookup: CDR1 LNHDA, CDR2 SQIVND (reference sequence). The CDR3 coding sequence is TGTGCCAGTAGTATAGATTTCAATCCCTTAGGACTACACACAGATACGCAGTATTTT. It codes for CASSIDFNPLGLHTDTQYF.

V and J are TRBV6-1 and TRBJ2-2, with 7 bases that match TRBD2. From germline, CDR1 is MNHNS and CDR2 SASEGT. The ends lost 6 bases at V and 0 bases at J; junction bases unmatched: 4. The length of the CDR3 is 15 residues. CDR3 in amino acids: CASRGGIANTGELFF. The CDR3 DNA is TGTGCCAGCAGGGGAGGGATCGCGAACACCGGGGAGCTGTTTTTT.

CDR3 sequence: CASSPRDTSTDTQYF. CDR3 in DNA: TGCGCCAGCAGCCCTCGGGACACTAGCACAGATACGCAGTATTTT. This chain links TRBV5-1 with TRBJ2-3; a possible D gene is TRBD1 (6 bases). The CDR3 is 15 residues long. Germline CDR1 reads SGHRS; CDR2 reads YFSETQ. The V gene lost 4 bases and the J gene lost 0 bases, with 12 bases spanning the gap.